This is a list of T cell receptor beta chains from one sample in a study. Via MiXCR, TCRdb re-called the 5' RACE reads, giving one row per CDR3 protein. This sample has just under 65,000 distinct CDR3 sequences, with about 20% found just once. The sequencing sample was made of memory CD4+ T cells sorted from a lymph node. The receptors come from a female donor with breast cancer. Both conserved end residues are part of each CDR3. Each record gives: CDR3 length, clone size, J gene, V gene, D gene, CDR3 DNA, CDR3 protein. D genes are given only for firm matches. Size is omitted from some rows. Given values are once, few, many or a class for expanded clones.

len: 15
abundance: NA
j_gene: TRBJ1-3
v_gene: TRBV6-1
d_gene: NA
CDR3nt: TGTGCCAGCAGTGAAGGAGGGGCTGCTGGAAACACCATATATTTT
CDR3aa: CASSEGGAAGNTIYF

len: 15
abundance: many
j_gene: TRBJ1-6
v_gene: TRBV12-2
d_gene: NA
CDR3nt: TGTGCAAGTCGCCCCAAGACAGGGAGCGATTCACCCCTCCACTTT
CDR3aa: CASRPKTGSDSPLHF

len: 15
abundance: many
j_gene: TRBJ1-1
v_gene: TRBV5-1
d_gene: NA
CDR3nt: TGCGCCAGCAGCCAAGACAGGCCCGAGAACACTGAAGCTTTCTTT
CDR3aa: CASSQDRPENTEAFF

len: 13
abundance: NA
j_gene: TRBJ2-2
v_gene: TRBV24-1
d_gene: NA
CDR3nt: TGTGCCACCAGTTACAGAACGGGCGGGGAGCTGTTTTTT
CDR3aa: CATSYRTGGELFF

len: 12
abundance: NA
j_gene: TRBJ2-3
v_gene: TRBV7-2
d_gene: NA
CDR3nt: TGTGCCAGCGCTCTTCGCCGGGATACGCAGTATTTT
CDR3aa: CASALRRDTQYF

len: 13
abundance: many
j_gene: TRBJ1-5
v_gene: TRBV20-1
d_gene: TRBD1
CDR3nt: TGCAGTGCTCGTCGGGACAGTTATCAGCCCCAGCATTTT
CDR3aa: CSARRDSYQPQHF

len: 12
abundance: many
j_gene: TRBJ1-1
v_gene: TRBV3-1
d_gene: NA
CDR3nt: TGTGCCAGCGTGCCCGGGCCGCGAGAAGCTTTCTTT
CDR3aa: CASVPGPREAFF

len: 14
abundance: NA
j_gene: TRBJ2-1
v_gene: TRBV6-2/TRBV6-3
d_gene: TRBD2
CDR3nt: TGTGCCAGCAGTTATTACGGGAGGGGGGGTGAGCAGTTCTTC
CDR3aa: CASSYYGRGGEQFF

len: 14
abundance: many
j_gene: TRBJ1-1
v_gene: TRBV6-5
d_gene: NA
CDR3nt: TGTGCCAGCAGTCCACTCAGGGGATCGGCTGAAGCTTTCTTT
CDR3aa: CASSPLRGSAEAFF

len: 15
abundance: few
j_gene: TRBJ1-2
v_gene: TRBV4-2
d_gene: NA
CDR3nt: TGTGCCAGCAGTGGGTTGCGGGCTGCCAACTATGGCTACACCTTC
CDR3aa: CASSGLRAANYGYTF

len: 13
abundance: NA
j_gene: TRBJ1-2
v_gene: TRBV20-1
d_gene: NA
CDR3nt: TGCAGTGCTGGGACTGTAGGTCTCTATGGCAACACCTTC
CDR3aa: CSAGTVGLYGNTF

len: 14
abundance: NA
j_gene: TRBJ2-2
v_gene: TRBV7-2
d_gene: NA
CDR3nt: TGTGCCAGCAGCTTCGCGCATCCAACCGGGGAGCTGGTTTTT
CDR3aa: CASSFAHPTGELVF

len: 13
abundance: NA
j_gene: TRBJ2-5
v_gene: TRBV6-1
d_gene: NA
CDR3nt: TGTGCCAGCCGTCGGGGAAATCAAGAGACCCAGTACTTC
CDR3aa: CASRRGNQETQYF

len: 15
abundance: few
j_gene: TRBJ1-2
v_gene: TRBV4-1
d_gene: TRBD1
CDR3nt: TGCGCCAGCAGTCCCCAGAGGGGACAGACATATGGCTACACCTTC
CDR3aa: CASSPQRGQTYGYTF

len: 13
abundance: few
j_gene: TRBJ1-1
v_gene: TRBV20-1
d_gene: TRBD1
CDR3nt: TGCAGTGCTAGAGATGGGACAGGGCATTTGGCTTTCTTT
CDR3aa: CSARDGTGHLAFF

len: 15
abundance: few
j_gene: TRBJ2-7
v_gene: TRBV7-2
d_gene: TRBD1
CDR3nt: TGTGCCAGCAGCCCCACGAGACAGGGGTCCTACGAGCAGTACTTC
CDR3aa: CASSPTRQGSYEQYF

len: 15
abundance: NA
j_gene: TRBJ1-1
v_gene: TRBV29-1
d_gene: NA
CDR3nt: TGCAGCGTTGCTATGGGGTGGGCCATGAACACTGAAGCTTTCTTT
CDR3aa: CSVAMGWAMNTEAFF

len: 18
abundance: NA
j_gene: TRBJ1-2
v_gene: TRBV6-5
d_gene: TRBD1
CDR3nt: TGTGCCAGCAGTTACCCTCGGGACAGGGGCTCCGGGGTTTGTGGCTACACCTTC
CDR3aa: CASSYPRDRGSGVCGYTF

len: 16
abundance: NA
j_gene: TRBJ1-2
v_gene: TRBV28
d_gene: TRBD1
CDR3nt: TGTGCCAGCAGTTTATCAGGGGGCGCATGGATGGATGGCTACACCTTT
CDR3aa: CASSLSGGAWMDGYTF

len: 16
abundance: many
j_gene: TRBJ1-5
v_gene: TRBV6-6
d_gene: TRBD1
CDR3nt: TGTGCCAGCAGCTACCCGGACAGGCGTCTTAATCAGCCCCAGCATTTT
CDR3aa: CASSYPDRRLNQPQHF

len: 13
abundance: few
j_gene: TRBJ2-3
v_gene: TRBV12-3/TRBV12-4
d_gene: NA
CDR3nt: TGTGCCAGCAGTGCCGGGAGCGCAGATACGCAGTATTTT
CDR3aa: CASSAGSADTQYF

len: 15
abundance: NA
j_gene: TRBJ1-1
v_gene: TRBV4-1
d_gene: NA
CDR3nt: TGCGCCAGCAGCCAAGAAGGTACAGGGTTCACTGAAGCTTGCTTT
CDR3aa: CASSQEGTGFTEACF

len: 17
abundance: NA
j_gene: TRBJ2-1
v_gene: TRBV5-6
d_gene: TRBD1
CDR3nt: TGTGCCAGCAGTTCGGGACAGGGGGGACCTTCCTACAATGAGCAGTTCTTC
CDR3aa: CASSSGQGGPSYNEQFF

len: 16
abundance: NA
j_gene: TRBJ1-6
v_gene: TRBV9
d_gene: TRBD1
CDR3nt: TGTGCCAGCAGCTCACAGACAGGGGCGTTGAATTCACCCCTCCGCTTT
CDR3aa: CASSSQTGALNSPLRF

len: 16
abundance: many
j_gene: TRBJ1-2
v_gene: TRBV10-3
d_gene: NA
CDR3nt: TGTGCCATCAGTGATGAAAGTAGGGCAGGGGCAGGTGGCTACACCTTC
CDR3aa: CAISDESRAGAGGYTF

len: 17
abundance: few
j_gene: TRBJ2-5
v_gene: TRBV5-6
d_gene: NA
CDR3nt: TGTGCCAGCAGCTTGTTTGGTAGCGGCGATTACCAAGAGACCCAGTACTTC
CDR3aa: CASSLFGSGDYQETQYF

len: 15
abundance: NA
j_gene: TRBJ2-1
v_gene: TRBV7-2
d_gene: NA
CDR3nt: TGTGCCAGCAGCTACGGACAAGGTCAACACAATGAGCAGTTCTTC
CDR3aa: CASSYGQGQHNEQFF

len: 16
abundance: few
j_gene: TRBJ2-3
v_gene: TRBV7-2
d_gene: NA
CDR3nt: TGTGCCAGCAGCGCGGGGGCCGGGTATGGCACAGATACGCAGTATTTT
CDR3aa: CASSAGAGYGTDTQYF

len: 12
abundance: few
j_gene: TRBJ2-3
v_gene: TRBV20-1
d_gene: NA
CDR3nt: TGCAGTGCTAGACCCGTCGCAGATACGCAGTATTTT
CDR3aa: CSARPVADTQYF

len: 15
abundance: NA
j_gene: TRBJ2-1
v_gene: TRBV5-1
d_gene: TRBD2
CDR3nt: TGCGTCAGCAGCTCGGGACTAGCGGGAGGGAATGAGCAGTTCTTC
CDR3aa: CVSSSGLAGGNEQFF

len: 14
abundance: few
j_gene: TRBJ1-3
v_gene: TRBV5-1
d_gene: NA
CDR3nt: TGCGCCAGCAGCTTGGGATTATCTGGAAACACCATATATTTT
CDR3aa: CASSLGLSGNTIYF

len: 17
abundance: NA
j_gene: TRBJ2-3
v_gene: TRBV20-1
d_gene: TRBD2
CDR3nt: TGCAGTGCTAGAGATCGCCTACTAGCGGGAGGAGGAGTTACGCAGTATTTT
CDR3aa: CSARDRLLAGGGVTQYF

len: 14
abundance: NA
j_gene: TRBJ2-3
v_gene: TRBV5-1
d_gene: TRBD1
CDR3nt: TGCGCCAGCGTACAGGGGTCCGGCACAGATACGCAGTATTTT
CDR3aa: CASVQGSGTDTQYF

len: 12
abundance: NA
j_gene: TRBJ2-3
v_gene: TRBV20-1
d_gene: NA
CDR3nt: TGCAGTGGGGGTCTTAACCCAGATACGCAGTATTTT
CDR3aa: CSGGLNPDTQYF

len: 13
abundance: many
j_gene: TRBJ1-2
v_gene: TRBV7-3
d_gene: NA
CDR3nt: TGTGCCAGCAGCTTTGGGGGTAGCTATGGCTACACCTTC
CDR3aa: CASSFGGSYGYTF

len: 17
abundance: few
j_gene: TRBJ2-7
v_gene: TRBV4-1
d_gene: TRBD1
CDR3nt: TGCGCCAGCAGCCCTATTTCGAGCGACAGGGTGAGCTACGAGCAGTACTTC
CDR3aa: CASSPISSDRVSYEQYF

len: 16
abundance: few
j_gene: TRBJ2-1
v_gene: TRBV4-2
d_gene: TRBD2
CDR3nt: TGTGCCAGCAGCCAAGATGCGGGAGCAAACTACAATGAGCAGTTCTTC
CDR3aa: CASSQDAGANYNEQFF

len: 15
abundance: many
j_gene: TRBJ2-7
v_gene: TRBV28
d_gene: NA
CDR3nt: TGTGCCAGCACCCTGGACCAGAGACATACCTACGAGCAGTACTTC
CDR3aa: CASTLDQRHTYEQYF

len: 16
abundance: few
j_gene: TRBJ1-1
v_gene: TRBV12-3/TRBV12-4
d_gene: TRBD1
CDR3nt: TGTGCCAGCAGCCGGATACAGGGGGCGCAGGACACTGAAGCTTTCTTT
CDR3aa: CASSRIQGAQDTEAFF

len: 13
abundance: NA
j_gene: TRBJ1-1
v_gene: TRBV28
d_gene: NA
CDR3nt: TGTGCCAGCAGTTTACAGGACGGACCTGAAGCTTTCTTT
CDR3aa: CASSLQDGPEAFF

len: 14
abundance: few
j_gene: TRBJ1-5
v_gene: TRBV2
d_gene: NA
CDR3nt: TGTGCCAGCAGTGAAAACTCTCGGGGCCAGCCCCAGCATTTT
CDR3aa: CASSENSRGQPQHF

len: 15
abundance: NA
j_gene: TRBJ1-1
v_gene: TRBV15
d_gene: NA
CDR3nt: TGTGCCACCAGCGCCCGACAGCTGATGAACACTGAAGCTTTCTTT
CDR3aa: CATSARQLMNTEAFF

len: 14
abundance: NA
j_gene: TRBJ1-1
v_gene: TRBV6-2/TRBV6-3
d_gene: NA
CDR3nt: TGTGCCAGCACCGACTCCAGGTATAACACTGAAGCTTTCTTT
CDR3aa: CASTDSRYNTEAFF

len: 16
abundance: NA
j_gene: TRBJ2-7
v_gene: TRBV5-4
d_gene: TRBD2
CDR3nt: TGTGCCGGCAGCGCTAAGGGACTAGCGGGTAACTACGAGCAGTACTTC
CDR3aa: CAGSAKGLAGNYEQYF

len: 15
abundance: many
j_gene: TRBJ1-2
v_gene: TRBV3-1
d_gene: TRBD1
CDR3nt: TGTGCCAGCAGAAAGTCACAGGGGGCGATAGATGGCTACACCTTC
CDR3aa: CASRKSQGAIDGYTF

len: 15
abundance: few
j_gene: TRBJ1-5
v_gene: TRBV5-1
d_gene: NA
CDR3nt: TGCGCCAGCAGCCCCCTAGGAGTGGCACATCAGCCCCAGCATTTT
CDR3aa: CASSPLGVAHQPQHF

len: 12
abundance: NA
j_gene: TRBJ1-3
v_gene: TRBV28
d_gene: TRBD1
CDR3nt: TGTGCCTTACAGGGGCGTAAGGGCACCATATATTTT
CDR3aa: CALQGRKGTIYF

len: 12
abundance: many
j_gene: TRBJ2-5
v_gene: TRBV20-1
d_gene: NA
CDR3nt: TGCAGTGCTTTCGTCCACCAAGAGACCCAGTACTTC
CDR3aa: CSAFVHQETQYF

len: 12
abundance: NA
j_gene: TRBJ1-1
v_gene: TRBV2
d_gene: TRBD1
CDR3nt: TGTGCCAGCGACAGGGAGCTCTCTGAAGATTTCTTT
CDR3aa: CASDRELSEDFF

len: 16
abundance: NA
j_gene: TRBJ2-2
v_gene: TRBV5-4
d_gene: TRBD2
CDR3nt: TGTGCCAGCAGCTCCGGGACTAGCGGCCTCACCGGGGAGCTGTTTTTT
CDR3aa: CASSSGTSGLTGELFF

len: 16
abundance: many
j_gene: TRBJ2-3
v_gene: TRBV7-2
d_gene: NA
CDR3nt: TGTGCCAGCAGCATTAACCCTCGGACAGCCACAGATACGCAGTATTTT
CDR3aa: CASSINPRTATDTQYF

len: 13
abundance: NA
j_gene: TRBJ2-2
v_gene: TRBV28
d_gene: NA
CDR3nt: TGTGCCAGCACTGGCTCTCCGTCCGGGGAGCTGTTTTTT
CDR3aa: CASTGSPSGELFF

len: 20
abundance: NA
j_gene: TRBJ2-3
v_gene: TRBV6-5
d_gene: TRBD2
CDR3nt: TGTGCCAGCAGTTACTCGAAGTGGACTAGCGGGAGGGTCCTCACAGATACGCAGTATTTT
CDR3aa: CASSYSKWTSGRVLTDTQYF

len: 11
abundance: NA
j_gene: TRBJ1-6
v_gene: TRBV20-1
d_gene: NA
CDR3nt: TGCAGTGCTAGTCAATCGTTATCCCTCCACTTT
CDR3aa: CSASQSLSLHF

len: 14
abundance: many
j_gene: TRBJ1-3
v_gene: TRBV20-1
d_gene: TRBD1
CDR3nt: TGCAGTGCCTACGACAGGGACTCTGGAAACACCATATATTTT
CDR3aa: CSAYDRDSGNTIYF

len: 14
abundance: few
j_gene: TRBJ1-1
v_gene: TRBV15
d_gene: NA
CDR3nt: TGTGCCACCAGCAGGGGGACGGAGGACACTGAAGCTTTCTTT
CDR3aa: CATSRGTEDTEAFF

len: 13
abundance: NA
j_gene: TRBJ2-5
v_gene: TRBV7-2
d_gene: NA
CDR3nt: TGTGCCAGCAGCACGACTAGACAAGAGACCCAGTACTTC
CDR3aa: CASSTTRQETQYF